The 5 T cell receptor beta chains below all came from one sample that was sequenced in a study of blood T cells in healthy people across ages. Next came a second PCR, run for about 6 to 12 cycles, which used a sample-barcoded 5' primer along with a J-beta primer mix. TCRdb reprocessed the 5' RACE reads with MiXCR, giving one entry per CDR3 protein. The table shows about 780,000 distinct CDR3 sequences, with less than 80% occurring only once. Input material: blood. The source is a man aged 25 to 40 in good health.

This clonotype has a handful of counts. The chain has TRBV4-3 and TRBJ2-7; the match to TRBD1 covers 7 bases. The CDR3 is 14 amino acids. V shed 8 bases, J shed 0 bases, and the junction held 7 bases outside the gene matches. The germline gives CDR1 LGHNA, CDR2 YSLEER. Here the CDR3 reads CASSSYRGSYEQYF. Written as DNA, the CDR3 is TGCGCCAGCTCAAGCTACAGGGGCTCCTACGAGCAGTACTTC.

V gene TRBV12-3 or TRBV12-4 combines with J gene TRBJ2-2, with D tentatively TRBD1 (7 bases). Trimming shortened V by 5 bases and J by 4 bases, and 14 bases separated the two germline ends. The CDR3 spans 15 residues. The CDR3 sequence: CASSHDREVTGELFF. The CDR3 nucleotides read TGTGCCAGCAGTCATGACAGGGAGGTCACCGGGGAGCTGTTTTTT.

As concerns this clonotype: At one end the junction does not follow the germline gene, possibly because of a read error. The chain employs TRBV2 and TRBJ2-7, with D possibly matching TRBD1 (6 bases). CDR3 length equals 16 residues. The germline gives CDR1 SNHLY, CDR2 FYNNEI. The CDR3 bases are TGTGTCAGCAGTGATACTTTAGGACAGCGCAAATACGAGCAGTACTTC. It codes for CVSSDTLGQRKYEQYF. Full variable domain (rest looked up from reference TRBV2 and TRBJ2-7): EPEVTQTPSHQVTQMGQEVILRCVPISNHLYFYWYRQILGQKVEFLVSFYNNEISEKSEIFDDQFSVERPDGSNFTLKIRSTKLEDSAMYFCVSSDTLGQRKYEQYFGPGTRLTVT.

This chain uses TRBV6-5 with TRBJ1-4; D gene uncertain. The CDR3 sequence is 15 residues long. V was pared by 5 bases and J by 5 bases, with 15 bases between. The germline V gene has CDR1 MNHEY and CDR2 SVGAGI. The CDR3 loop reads CASSPRGQFNEKLFF. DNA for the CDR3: TGTGCCAGCAGTCCTCGAGGGCAGTTCAATGAAAAACTGTTTTTT.

The CDR3 region has the DNA TGTGCCAGCAGCCAAGTTGTCGGTTATAACTATGGCTACACCTTC. The encoded protein is CASSQVVGYNYGYTF. V usage is TRBV4-2 and J usage is TRBJ1-2; D uncertain. The CDR3 totals 15 residues. Germline V lookup: CDR1 LGHNA, CDR2 YNFKEQ. V was clipped by 1 base and J by 1 base, with 10 bases between them.